The rows below give T cell receptor beta chains drawn from one sample of a study of blood T cells in healthy people across ages. TCRdb fed the 5' RACE reads into MiXCR, producing one record per CDR3 protein. Among under 1,000,000 distinct CDR3 sequences listed, 35% to 40% were seen once. Sequences were obtained from blood. The receptors originated from a man between 18 and 35 years old in good health. The CDR3 runs from the conserved cysteine through the conserved F or W. A D gene is named only where the DNA matches it firmly. The size field is filled for only some rows; it gives once, few, many or a size class.

cdr3_nt cdr3_aa j_call d_call clone_size v_call
TGCGCCAGCAAAGGGAGCGCTGAAGCTTTCTTT CASKGSAEAFF TRBJ1-1 - once TRBV5-1
TGTGCCAGCGGACTAGCCAAAAACATTCAGTACTTC CASGLAKNIQYF TRBJ2-4 - - TRBV27
TGTGCCAGCAGTTCCTACAGGGGACAGGGGATGAACACTGAAGCTTTCTTT CASSSYRGQGMNTEAFF TRBJ1-1 TRBD1 - TRBV27
TGTGCCAGCAGCAAAAATACACTAGCCAAAAACATTCAGTACTTC CASSKNTLAKNIQYF TRBJ2-4 - - TRBV21-1
TGTGCCAGCAGTGGCGCTGGGACTAGCGGGGGTACGCAGTATTTT CASSGAGTSGGTQYF TRBJ2-3 TRBD2 - TRBV25-1
TGTGCCAGCAGCTTACTAGCGGGTAGGGGCAATGAGCAGTACTTC CASSLLAGRGNEQYF TRBJ2-7 TRBD2 - TRBV11-3
TGCGCCAGCAGCTCCGACCAACAGGGTTCCTATGGCTACACCTTC CASSSDQQGSYGYTF TRBJ1-2 - - TRBV5-1
TGTGCCAGCAGTTTACTAGCTGCGAACACCGGGGAGCTGTTTTTT CASSLLAANTGELFF TRBJ2-2 - few TRBV6-2/TRBV6-3
TGTGCCAGCAGCTCGTGGAGGGTGGATACTGAAGCTTTCTTT CASSSWRVDTEAFF TRBJ1-1 - - TRBV12-3/TRBV12-4
TGCAGCGTGTCAGACAGGGAATGGGGCAATCAGCCCCAGCATTTT CSVSDREWGNQPQHF TRBJ1-5 TRBD1 - TRBV29-1
TGCAGTGCTAGAGGGAGCCTAGACAGTGAGCAGTTCTTC CSARGSLDSEQFF TRBJ2-1 - few TRBV20-1
TGTGCCAGCAGCCAAGTCGTTGAGCAGTTCTTC CASSQVVEQFF TRBJ2-1 - - TRBV14
TGTGCCAGCAGCTTAGCGCTACCCTTAGGAAGGGGGCATGGCTACACCTTC CASSLALPLGRGHGYTF TRBJ1-2 TRBD1 few TRBV7-9
TGTGCCAGCAGTTACTCCGGGACAGGGGTGGCCACAGATACGCAGTATTTT CASSYSGTGVATDTQYF TRBJ2-3 TRBD1 many TRBV6-5
TGTGCCAGCAGCTTGTGGCAGTCCTACGAGCAGTACTTC CASSLWQSYEQYF TRBJ2-7 - many TRBV5-6
TGCAGTGCTACCCAGGGAGGGGCAACCTACAATGAGCAGTTCTTC CSATQGGATYNEQFF TRBJ2-1 TRBD2 - TRBV20-1
TGTGCCAGCAGTTACGCACCCGGGGTTGCGGCGGATACGCAGTATTTT CASSYAPGVAADTQYF TRBJ2-3 - once TRBV6-5
TGTGCCATCAGTGATGGACTAGCGGGGGGCCTTTCCTACAATGAGCAGTTCTTC CAISDGLAGGLSYNEQFF TRBJ2-1 TRBD2 - TRBV10-3
TGTGCCAGCAGTTTGTCGGCTAGCGGGTCGGGGGAGACCCAGTACTTC CASSLSASGSGETQYF TRBJ2-5 TRBD2 many TRBV12-3/TRBV12-4
TGTGCCAGCAGTCAGAACGTGGGACAGGTTTACACTGAAGCTTTCTTT CASSQNVGQVYTEAFF TRBJ1-1 TRBD1 - TRBV6-5
TGTGCCAGCAGTTTTTGGGGACGGGGGGATGAGACCCAGTACTTC CASSFWGRGDETQYF TRBJ2-5 TRBD2 once TRBV12-3/TRBV12-4
TGTGCCAGCAGCTCTTCTAGAGGGGGCAATCAGCCCCAGCATTTT CASSSSRGGNQPQHF TRBJ1-5 - many TRBV7-2
TGCGCCAGCAGCTTCCACCCGGGGGCGACACGCACAGATACGCAGTATTTT CASSFHPGATRTDTQYF TRBJ2-3 - - TRBV5-1
TGTGCCAGCAGTTACCGGACAGGGCGATCCTACGAGCAGTACTTC CASSYRTGRSYEQYF TRBJ2-7 TRBD1 many TRBV12-3/TRBV12-4
TGCGCCAGCAGTGGGACAACTAATGAAAAACTGTTTTTT CASSGTTNEKLFF TRBJ1-4 - few TRBV5-1
TGTGCCAGCAGACCTGACAGGGAAGTGGGGAATGAGCAGTTCTTC CASRPDREVGNEQFF TRBJ2-1 TRBD1 - TRBV12-3/TRBV12-4
TGCAGTGCGGTGGGCTTGACATATCCGGACGAGCAGTACTTC CSAVGLTYPDEQYF TRBJ2-7 - - TRBV20-1
TGTGCCAGCAGTCGGACAGGGGGATACTACGAGCAGTACTTC CASSRTGGYYEQYF TRBJ2-7 TRBD1 few TRBV28
TGCAGTGCTAGACTCTCGGCTAGCGGCGATGAGCAGTTCTTC CSARLSASGDEQFF TRBJ2-1 TRBD2 - TRBV20-1
TGTGCCAGTGAGGGACAGACCTACGAGCAGTACTTC CASEGQTYEQYF TRBJ2-7 TRBD1 many TRBV7-9
TGCAGTGCTAGGCTAGCGGGGAACACAGATACGCAGTATTTT CSARLAGNTDTQYF TRBJ2-3 TRBD2 many TRBV20-1
TGTGCCAGCAGCAGCGGATGGAGCAATCAGCCCCAGCATTTT CASSSGWSNQPQHF TRBJ1-5 - few TRBV27
TGTGCCAGCAGCGGTGGGGCCTCCTACAATGAGCAGTTCTTC CASSGGASYNEQFF TRBJ2-1 - many TRBV9
TGTGCCAGCAGCCCTCTTGGCCGTGGACAGTCCCAGATCAATGAGCAGTACTTC CASSPLGRGQSQINEQYF TRBJ2-7 - - TRBV12-3/TRBV12-4
TGCAGCGTTGGAGTAGACGAATTGGGGGATACGCAGTATTTT CSVGVDELGDTQYF TRBJ2-3 - - TRBV29-1
TGCAGTGCTAGACTAGCGGGGGACACCGGGGAGCTGTTTTTT CSARLAGDTGELFF TRBJ2-2 TRBD2 many TRBV20-1
TGCGCCAGCAGCTCCCTGAAACTAGCTGGCGGGGAGCTGTTTTTT CASSSLKLAGGELFF TRBJ2-2 - few TRBV5-1
TGTGCCAGCAGCCCGAGCTGGACAGGCCCTAATCAGCCCCAGCATTTT CASSPSWTGPNQPQHF TRBJ1-5 TRBD1 once TRBV7-8
TGTGCCAGCAGTTTAGTACAGGGTAGGGGCTATGGCTACACCTTC CASSLVQGRGYGYTF TRBJ1-2 - - TRBV28
TGCAGCGTTGAGGTCCTTTCTAGCACAGATACGCAGTATTTT CSVEVLSSTDTQYF TRBJ2-3 - - TRBV29-1
TGCGCCAGCAGCCCAAGCCAGGGGGATGAAAAACTGTTTTTT CASSPSQGDEKLFF TRBJ1-4 TRBD1 few TRBV4-3
TGCGCCAGCAGCCATTGGGACAGGGTTACCGGGGAGCTGTTTTTT CASSHWDRVTGELFF TRBJ2-2 TRBD1 few TRBV4-1
TGCAGTGCTAGGGGCGGGGGGGCTATTGGTGAGCAGTTCTTC CSARGGGAIGEQFF TRBJ2-1 TRBD2 - TRBV20-1
TGCAGTGTAGGCCACGGTAGCAATCAGCCCCAGCATTTT CSVGHGSNQPQHF TRBJ1-5 - - TRBV20-1
TGCGCCAGCAGCTTGGGCTCCGACGCTAACTATGGCTACACCTTC CASSLGSDANYGYTF TRBJ1-2 - - TRBV5-1
TGCGCCAGCAGCCCGGGACACATTAGCTCTGGGGCCAACGTCCTGACTTTC CASSPGHISSGANVLTF TRBJ2-6 - few TRBV4-1
TGCAGCGTTGAAGGGGCAACTAATGAAAAACTGTTTTTT CSVEGATNEKLFF TRBJ1-4 - few TRBV29-1
TGTGCCAGCAGTGATGGGACAGGGGGCAATCGGGTGTACTTC CASSDGTGGNRVYF TRBJ2-5 TRBD1 few TRBV2
TGTGCCAGCAGCTTAAATGGGCGGGGACTCGATGAGCAGTTCTTC CASSLNGRGLDEQFF TRBJ2-1 - few TRBV7-3
TGTGCCAGCAGTAACCAAAACATTCAGTACTTC CASSNQNIQYF TRBJ2-4 - few TRBV27
TGTGCCAGCAGTTACGGTCGGACCAGGATCAACACTGAAGCTTTCTTT CASSYGRTRINTEAFF TRBJ1-1 - - TRBV6-6
TGCGCCAGCAGCCAAGAGTACGCCCGGGCGCGGAAACTGTTTTTT CASSQEYARARKLFF TRBJ1-4 - few TRBV4-1
TGTGCCAGCAGCCGAGGGGGCTCGAACTATGGCTACACCTTC CASSRGGSNYGYTF TRBJ1-2 TRBD1 many TRBV12-3/TRBV12-4